This T cell receptor beta chain originates from a study of blood T cell repertoires in COVID-19. At the level of the study: Material from acute and convalescent COVID-19 was sourced from the United States, Italy and Spain. From T cells, B-cell-depleted T cells, or PBMCs came the material, which was cDNA or gDNA.

In the original analysis: For nucleated cells, counts were estimated from reference gene primer amplification. Only in-frame clones appear in the TCRdb table, and some are missing; sequencing was by immunoSEQ multiplex PCR. V and J calls and clone size are copied from that table; D and trimming were computed from the DNA. Among some 210,000 clones listed, 80% to 90% were seen once. The CDR3 runs to 16 residues. Germline values: CDR1 MNHEY, CDR2 SMNVEV (reference sequence). V was cut by 1 base and J by 0 bases, with 10 bases left in between. The sample taken for sequencing was peripheral blood. J is TRBJ1-5 and V is TRBV27; D remains unclear. The sequence came from a woman between 50 and 59 years old with active or convalescent COVID-19. The chain's CDR3 is CASSLYAGYSNQPQHF. CDR3 bases: TGTGCCAGCAGTTTATATGCGGGGTATAGCAATCAGCCCCAGCATTTT.